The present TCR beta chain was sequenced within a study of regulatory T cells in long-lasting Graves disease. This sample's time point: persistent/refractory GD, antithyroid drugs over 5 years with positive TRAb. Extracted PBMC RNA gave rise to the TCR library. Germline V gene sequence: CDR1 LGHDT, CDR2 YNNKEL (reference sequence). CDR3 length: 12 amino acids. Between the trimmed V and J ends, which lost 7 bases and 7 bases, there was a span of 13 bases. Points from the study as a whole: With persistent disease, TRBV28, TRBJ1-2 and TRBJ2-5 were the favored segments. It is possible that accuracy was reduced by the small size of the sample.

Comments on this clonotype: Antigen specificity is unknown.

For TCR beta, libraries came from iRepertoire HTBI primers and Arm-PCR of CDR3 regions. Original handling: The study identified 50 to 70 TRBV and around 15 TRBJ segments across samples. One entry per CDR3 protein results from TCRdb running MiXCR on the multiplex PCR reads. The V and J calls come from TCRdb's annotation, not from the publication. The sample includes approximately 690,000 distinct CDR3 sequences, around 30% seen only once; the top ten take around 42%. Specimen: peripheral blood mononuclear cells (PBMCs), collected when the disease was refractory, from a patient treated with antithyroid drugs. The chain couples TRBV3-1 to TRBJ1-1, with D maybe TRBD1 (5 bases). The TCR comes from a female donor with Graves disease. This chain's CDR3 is CASTTRRGEAFF. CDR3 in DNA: TGTGCCAGCACCACCAGGAGGGGTGAAGCTTTCTTT. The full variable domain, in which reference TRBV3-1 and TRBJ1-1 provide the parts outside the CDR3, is DTAVSQTPKYLVTQMGNDKSIKCEQNLGHDTMYWYKQDSKKFLKIMFSYNNKELIINETVPNRFSPKSPDKAHLNLHINSLELGDSAVYFCASTTRRGEAFFGQGTRLTVV.